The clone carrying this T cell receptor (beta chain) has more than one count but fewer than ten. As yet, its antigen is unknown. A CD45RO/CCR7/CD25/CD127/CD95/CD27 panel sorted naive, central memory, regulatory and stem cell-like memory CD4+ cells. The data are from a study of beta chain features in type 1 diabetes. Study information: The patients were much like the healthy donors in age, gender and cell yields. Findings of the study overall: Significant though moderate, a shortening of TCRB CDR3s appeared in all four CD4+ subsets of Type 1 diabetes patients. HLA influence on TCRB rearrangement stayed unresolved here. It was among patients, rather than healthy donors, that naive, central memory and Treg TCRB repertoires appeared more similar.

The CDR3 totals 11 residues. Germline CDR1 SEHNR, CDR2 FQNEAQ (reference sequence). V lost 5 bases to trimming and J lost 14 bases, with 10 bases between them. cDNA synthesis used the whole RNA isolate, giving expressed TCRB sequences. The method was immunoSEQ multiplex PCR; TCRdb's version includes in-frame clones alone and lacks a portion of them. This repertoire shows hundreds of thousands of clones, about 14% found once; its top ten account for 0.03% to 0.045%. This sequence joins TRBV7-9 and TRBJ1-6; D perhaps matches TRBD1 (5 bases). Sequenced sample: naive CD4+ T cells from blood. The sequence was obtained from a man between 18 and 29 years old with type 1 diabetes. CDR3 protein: CASSPGEALHF. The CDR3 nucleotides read TGTGCCAGCAGCCCGGGGGAGGCCCTCCACTTT.